The rows below give T cell receptor beta chains drawn from one sample of a study of blood T cell repertoires in COVID-19. Sequenced by immunoSEQ multiplex PCR; TCRdb stores in-frame clones only, minus some. The sample carries 110,000 to 150,000 clones, 70% to 85% recorded once. The sample consisted of peripheral blood. All receptors derive from a man between 60 and 75 years old with active or convalescent COVID-19. The CDR3 runs from the conserved cysteine through the conserved F or W. The D gene is left open where the match is weak. Not all rows give a size; the values are once, few, many and, for expanded clones, a class.

J gene: TRBJ1-6; V gene: TRBV12-3/TRBV12-4; clone size: -; D gene: -; CDR3 DNA: TGTGCCAGCGGTACAGTTCCTCATTCACCCCTCCACTTT; CDR3 protein: CASGTVPHSPLHF
J gene: TRBJ2-3; V gene: TRBV3-1/TRBV3-2; clone size: -; D gene: -; CDR3 DNA: TGTGCCAGCAGCCAAGATGCGGGGACAGATACGCAGTATTTT; CDR3 protein: CASSQDAGTDTQYF
J gene: TRBJ1-1; V gene: TRBV10-1; clone size: few; D gene: -; CDR3 DNA: TGCGCCAGCAGTGCGGGACAAACGAACACTGAAGCTTTCTTT; CDR3 protein: CASSAGQTNTEAFF
J gene: TRBJ2-7; V gene: TRBV4-1; clone size: -; D gene: -; CDR3 DNA: TGCGCCAGCAGCCACCCAGGGGGGGAGCAGTACTTC; CDR3 protein: CASSHPGGEQYF
J gene: TRBJ1-1; V gene: TRBV2; clone size: -; D gene: -; CDR3 DNA: TGTGCCAGCATTATGAACACTGAAGCTTTCTTT; CDR3 protein: CASIMNTEAFF
J gene: TRBJ1-6; V gene: TRBV28; clone size: -; D gene: -; CDR3 DNA: TGTGCCAGCAGTTTTAATTTCGTTGACAGAGCCTCCTATAATTCACCCCTCCACTTT; CDR3 protein: CASSFNFVDRASYNSPLHF
J gene: TRBJ1-1; V gene: TRBV7-9; clone size: -; D gene: TRBD1; CDR3 DNA: TGTGCCAGCAGCTCGAACAGGGGTGGCACTGAAGCTTTCTTT; CDR3 protein: CASSSNRGGTEAFF
J gene: TRBJ2-3; V gene: TRBV14; clone size: once; D gene: -; CDR3 DNA: TGTGCCAGCAGCAGGGGCGGGGCGAGCACAGATACGCAGTATTTT; CDR3 protein: CASSRGGASTDTQYF
J gene: TRBJ1-4; V gene: TRBV15; clone size: -; D gene: -; CDR3 DNA: TGTGCCACCAGCAGAAGCTTCTGGGGCGCTGCAACTAATGAAAAACTGTTTTTT; CDR3 protein: CATSRSFWGAATNEKLFF
J gene: TRBJ2-6; V gene: TRBV6-5; clone size: -; D gene: -; CDR3 DNA: TGTGCCAGCAGTTCAGGGTCTGGGGCCAACGTCCTGACTTTC; CDR3 protein: CASSSGSGANVLTF
J gene: TRBJ2-3; V gene: TRBV14; clone size: once; D gene: -; CDR3 DNA: TGTGCCAGCAGCCAAGGGCAGATAAACACAGATACGCAGTATTTT; CDR3 protein: CASSQGQINTDTQYF
J gene: TRBJ1-1; V gene: TRBV11-3; clone size: -; D gene: -; CDR3 DNA: TGTGCCAGCAGCTTGGGCGGGATTCGGCCGGGCACTGAAGCTTTCTTT; CDR3 protein: CASSLGGIRPGTEAFF
J gene: TRBJ1-4; V gene: TRBV28; clone size: -; D gene: -; CDR3 DNA: TGTGCCAGCAGTTATCCCCTAGGGGGAAGACGCCGCGGCCACCTGTTTTTT; CDR3 protein: CASSYPLGGRRRGHLFF
J gene: TRBJ2-5; V gene: TRBV7-2; clone size: -; D gene: -; CDR3 DNA: TGTGCCAGCAGCTTAGAGACTTACCAAGAGACCCAGTACTTC; CDR3 protein: CASSLETYQETQYF